This entry describes one T cell receptor (beta chain). Its antigen is not yet known. No per-base quality is available; no much larger clone lies one base away. The CDR3 measures 15 amino acids from cysteine to phenylalanine. Only CDR3 DNA remains: 45 bases, in frame from the first base. Looking up the germline V gene yields CDR1 SGHRS and CDR2 YFSETQ. V loses 4 bases, J loses 2 bases, and the germline ends lie 15 bases apart. Separate from the approximately 670-subject first cohort, the validation cohort of 95 to 150 subjects was the group to which the donors belonged. The source of the sample is a study of cytomegalovirus exposure and HLA in healthy donors (dated by TCRdb to 2016 to 2017). Notes on the research overall: According to a later analysis, one platform produced both the roughly 130 validation repertoires and the 666 repertoires of the first cohort. The study aimed to test whether cataloging public T cell receptors could reveal signatures of past pathogen exposure. In addition to the first cohort of approximately 650 subjects, a separate validation cohort of approximately 130 different subjects was used. The study combined high-throughput TCR immunosequencing, statistical association of individual TCRs with disease status, and machine learning to predict cytomegalovirus infection status.

Results and caveats for the whole study, not just this receptor: The study gave a list of 150 to 200 TCR beta chains associated with cytomegalovirus. Most TCR sequences were observed very rarely across donors, whereas some public TCRs were present in many individuals. According to the authors, the approach could potentially be generalized to other disease states and immunological phenotypes. All 120 or so repertoires were used to score co-occurrence in the validation cohort in a later analysis, because that analysis had no HLA typing for the cohort. The classifier was reported to diagnose cytomegalovirus status with high specificity and sensitivity in both the original cohort and the validation cohort. In vitro tests confirmed that a few of the cytomegalovirus-associated TCR beta chains recognize cytomegalovirus antigens. In a later analysis, TCRs clustered in the first cohort were found to also tend to co-occur in the 100 to 150 validation repertoires, with 90% to 95% of cluster scores above 0.

Library creation used the immunoSEQ multiplex PCR assay. The study's own analysis went as follows. A statistical classification framework was built to diagnose cytomegalovirus status from the catalog of TCR beta chain sequences. Not all clones reach the TCRdb copy of this immuneACCESS table, which keeps in-frame sequences only. Checked studies attribute under half of the gap to unresolved V genes and leave the rest unexplained. That table furnishes V, J and clone size, whereas the DNA furnished D and trimming. Here the sample has 300,000 or so clones; roughly 90% occur a single time. The ten largest account for about 0.96% of the sample.

Sample: PBMCs. Rearrangement joined TRBV5-1 to TRBJ1-1; no D segment can be confidently identified. The clonotype originates from a man aged 25 to 40 in good health and CMV-seronegative. The CDR3 loop reads CASSPSGLLNTEAFF. The DNA sequence follows: TGCGCCAGCAGCCCTTCAGGATTATTAAACACTGAAGCTTTCTTT.